This T cell receptor (beta chain) is from a study of cytomegalovirus exposure and HLA in healthy donors. Across the study: Early release data held 85 million or so unique TCRs from HLA-typed donors.

General study findings and limits: Rare sequences made up most TCRs, while some public TCRs were found in many donors. HLA alleles were associated with 16,951 TCR beta sequences in a later analysis at 0.05 false discovery rate. A likely sequencing artifact accounted for one observed cluster of highly shared sequence variants.

For this clone: Its antigen is unknown.

Both 60 Vbeta primers and 13 Jbeta primers went into the PCR. Method: immunoSEQ multiplex PCR; TCRdb's copy keeps in-frame clones and lacks some. The profile covers about 120,000 clones, with 77% appearing a single time and 5.8% taken by the ten largest. This clonotype was sampled from a man aged 18 to 29 in good health and CMV-seropositive. Sample: PBMCs.

The DNA for the CDR3 is TGCGCCAGCAGCTTTGCGGGGCTATATGAGCAGTTCTTC. Protein: CASSFAGLYEQFF. The genes are TRBV5-1 and TRBJ2-1, with D perhaps TRBD2 (6 bases). Trimming cost V 2 bases and J 8 bases, with 11 bases left between them. CDR3 length: 13 amino acids. Germline V gives CDR1 SGHRS, CDR2 YFSETQ.